What follows are 14 T cell receptor beta chains derived from one specimen sequenced in a study of cytotoxic CD8 clonotypes in ibrutinib-treated CLL. Method: immunoSEQ multiplex PCR; TCRdb's copy keeps in-frame clones and lacks some. The profile shows 110,000 to 150,000 clones, about 70% of them singletons. The sequenced sample was PBMCs, obtained after 24 months of ibrutinib treatment. Source of these receptors: a human donor with chronic lymphocytic leukemia.

This clone was seen only a few times. The V and J genes are TRBV7-3 and TRBJ1-5; 8 bases line up with TRBD1. The J segment lost 7 bases and the V segment lost 5 bases, leaving 7 bases of the junction unmatched. Germline V gene sequence: CDR1 SGHTA, CDR2 FQGTGA. The CDR3 has 14 residues. The CDR3 DNA reads TGTGCCAGCAGCCCGCAGGGGGCTAGGCAGCCCCAGCATTTT. Translating gives CASSPQGARQPQHF.

Written as DNA, the CDR3 is TGTGCCAGCAGCCAAGAAGGCGACTTATACACCGGGGAGCTGTTTTTT. Its translation: CASSQEGDLYTGELFF. The chain recombines TRBV4-2 with TRBJ2-2, with unresolved D. V shed 0 bases and J shed 3 bases, with 11 bases lying between them. Germline V gene data show CDR1 as LGHNA and CDR2 as YNFKEQ. The CDR3 is 16 amino acids.

The chain couples TRBV6-5 to TRBJ1-2; 8 nucleotides match TRBD1. Germline V gives CDR1 MNHEY, CDR2 SVGAGI. The ends lost 2 bases at V and 7 bases at J; junction bases unmatched: 9. This CDR3 is built from 15 residues. The CDR3 is CASSYGGRGHGGYTF. For the CDR3, the DNA is TGTGCCAGCAGTTACGGGGGCAGGGGGCATGGTGGCTACACCTTC.

This chain uses TRBV29-1 with TRBJ2-5; the D is unclear. Germline CDR1 is SQVTM and CDR2 is ANQGSEA. V dropped 5 bases and J dropped 4 bases, with 8 bases sitting between them. The CDR3 is made up of 11 amino acids. The CDR3 DNA reads TGCAGCGTTTCCGCAGGAGAGACCCAGTACTTC. Protein sequence: CSVSAGETQYF.

The rearrangement joins TRBV10-2 to TRBJ2-7; 8 positions match TRBD1. CDR3 length: 14 residues. The V and J ends lost 7 bases and 2 bases, in that order; junction bases with no gene match: 7. CDR1 WSHSY and CDR2 SAAADI come from the germline V gene. CDR3: CASTGQGPPYEQYF. The CDR3 DNA is TGCGCCAGCACCGGACAGGGCCCACCCTACGAGCAGTACTTC.

This chain links TRBV18 with TRBJ2-2; 7 bases are shared with TRBD1. Germline loops: CDR1 KGHSH, CDR2 LQKENI. After removal of 3 bases from V and 2 bases from J, the junction contained 6 bases not matched to a gene. CDR3 length: 16 residues. CDR3 protein: CASSPFQGDNTGELFF. CDR3 coding DNA: TGTGCCAGCTCACCGTTTCAGGGGGATAACACCGGGGAGCTGTTTTTT.

This chain joins TRBV7-2 and TRBJ1-3, with D uncertain. This CDR3 is built from 13 residues. Trimming stripped 4 bases from V and 5 bases from J, with 9 bases between. Germline values: CDR1 SGHTA, CDR2 FQGNSA. DNA of the CDR3: TGTGCCAGCAGCTCGGACCCGAGAAACACCATATATTTT. Its translation: CASSSDPRNTIYF.

Worth noting for this clone: The junction departs from germline at one end; a sequencing error may be responsible. This chain connects TRBV7-7 to TRBJ1-1; D is ambiguous. CDR3 size: 15 residues. Germline CDR1 is SSHAT and CDR2 is FNYEAQ (reference sequence). The CDR3 DNA sequence: TGTGCTAGCAGCCCGACCTTATGGGGAATCACTGAAGCTTTCTTT. Residues: CASSPTLWGITEAFF.

V usage is TRBV7-9 and J usage is TRBJ2-3, with D possibly being TRBD1 (5 bases). Germline V gives CDR1 SEHNR, CDR2 FQNEAQ (reference sequence). The CDR3 extends over 15 amino acids. V lost 5 bases and J 1 base, leaving 13 bases between the germline ends. The CDR3 here is CASSQAGFGTDTQYF. CDR3 sequence (DNA): TGTGCCAGCAGCCAGGCAGGGTTTGGCACAGATACGCAGTATTTT. The whole variable domain, remainder taken from reference TRBV7-9 and TRBJ2-3, is DTGVSQNPRHKITKRGQNVTFRCDPISEHNRLYWYRQTLGQGPEFLTYFQNEAQLEKSRLLSDRFSAERPKGSFSTLEIQRTEQGDSAMYLCASSQAGFGTDTQYFGPGTRLTVL.

The chain combines TRBV7-2 with TRBJ2-7; no clear D. With 0 bases removed from V and 2 bases from J, the gap between germline ends came to 8 bases. The CDR3 consists of 14 residues. The germline gives CDR1 SGHTA, CDR2 FQGNSA. Here the CDR3 DNA reads TGTGCCAGCAGCTTAGCCGACATAACCTACGAGCAGTACTTC. Translating it yields CASSLADITYEQYF.

V and J are TRBV28 and TRBJ1-4; tentatively, D is TRBD1 (5 bases). Trimming cost V 7 bases and J 0 bases, with 9 bases left between them. The CDR3 is 14 residues long. Germline V gene lookup returns CDR1 MDHEN and CDR2 SYDVKM. The CDR3 DNA follows: TGTGCCAGCATTGGGGGTGCAACTAATGAAAAACTGTTTTTT. This encodes CASIGGATNEKLFF.

V is TRBV2 and J is TRBJ1-4; weak D call: TRBD1 (6 bases). CDR1 is SNHLY and CDR2 is FYNNEI in the germline V gene. With 2 bases removed from V and 4 bases from J, the gap between germline ends came to 11 bases. The length of the CDR3 is 15 residues. The CDR3 DNA is TGTGCCAGCAGTGAACAGGGGCTGATTAATGAAAAACTGTTTTTT. This translates into CASSEQGLINEKLFF.

This clone was detected only a few times. The chain combines TRBV19 with TRBJ1-4; 7 nucleotides match TRBD1. Unmatched junction bases numbered 17, after V lost 6 bases and J lost 7 bases. CDR1 is LNHDA and CDR2 is SQIVND in the germline V gene (reference sequence). There are 17 residues in the CDR3. This CDR3 reads CASRGGRPPRLFEKLFF. The CDR3 coding sequence is TGTGCCAGTAGAGGGGGCAGACCCCCCCGACTATTTGAAAAACTGTTTTTT.

This clone has only one observation. The chain joins TRBV28 to TRBJ2-1; D assignment may be TRBD1 or TRBD2 (5 bases each). The V gene lost 8 bases and the J gene lost 9 bases, with 11 bases spanning the gap. From germline, CDR1 is MDHEN and CDR2 SYDVKM. The CDR3 is made up of 11 amino acids. Written as DNA, the CDR3 is TGTGCCAGCGGATGGGGGTCTGAGCAGTTCTTC. This translates into CASGWGSEQFF.